This T cell receptor beta chain was obtained from a study of spatial heterogeneity in lung cancer. Findings and limits, study-wide: Tumor mutation counts were tracked by expanded intratumoral alpha and beta TCR counts.

MiXCR was run by TCRdb on the 5' RACE reads, yielding one entry per CDR3 protein. Here the sample spans around 1,700 distinct CDR3 sequences, roughly 5% being singletons. Germline V gives CDR1 MDHEN, CDR2 SYDVKM. After removal of 5 bases from V and 5 bases from J, the junction contained 0 bases not matched to a gene. The CDR3 length is 14 residues. This clonotype occurred many times. Its antigen is not known. Time point here: sample taken at primary tumor resection. Sequences were derived from lung tumor tissue, sampled at surgery. The clonotype was recovered from a male donor with early-stage non-small cell lung cancer. This sequence joins TRBV28 and TRBJ2-1; TRBD2 matches 13 bases. The CDR3 protein is CASSGLAGDNEQFF. CDR3 sequence (DNA): TGTGCCAGCAGTGGACTAGCGGGAGACAATGAGCAGTTCTTC.